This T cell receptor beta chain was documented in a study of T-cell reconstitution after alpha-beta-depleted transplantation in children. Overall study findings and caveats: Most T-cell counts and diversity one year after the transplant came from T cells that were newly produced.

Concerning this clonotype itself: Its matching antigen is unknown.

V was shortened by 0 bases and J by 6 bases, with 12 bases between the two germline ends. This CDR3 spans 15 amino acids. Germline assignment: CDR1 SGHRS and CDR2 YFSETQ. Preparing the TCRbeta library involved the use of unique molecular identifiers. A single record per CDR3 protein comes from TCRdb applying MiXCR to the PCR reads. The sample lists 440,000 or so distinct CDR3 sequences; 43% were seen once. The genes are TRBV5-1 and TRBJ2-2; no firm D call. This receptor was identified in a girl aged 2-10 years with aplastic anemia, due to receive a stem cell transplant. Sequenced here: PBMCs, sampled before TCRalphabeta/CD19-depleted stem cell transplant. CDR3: CASSLEGRSAGELFF. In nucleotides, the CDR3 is TGCGCCAGCAGCTTGGAGGGCAGGTCCGCCGGGGAGCTGTTTTTT.